These T cell receptor beta chains were read from a single sample in a study of post-analysis software for immune sequencing data. From the PCR reads, TCRdb called clonotypes with MiXCR, one entry per CDR3 protein. Here the sample spans 750,000 to 950,000 distinct CDR3 sequences, roughly 50% being singletons. The sequencing sample was made of blood. These receptors were obtained from a girl aged 5-17 years with multiple sclerosis. CDR3s include the opening cysteine and the closing phenylalanine or tryptophan. D genes are given only for firm matches. A clone size is listed for some rows: how often the clone was seen (once, few, many), or a class if it is expanded.

>TRBJ1-2|TRBV20-1|-|-
TGCAGTGCTAGAGATTCGGAAGGGAACAGCCGGAGTAACTATGGCTACACCTTC
CSARDSEGNSRSNYGYTF
>TRBJ1-1|TRBV29-1|-|few
TGCAGCGTTGAGGGACGGGTTCGGAACACTGAAGCTTTCTTT
CSVEGRVRNTEAFF
>TRBJ1-2|TRBV4-3|-|few
TGCGCCAGCAGCCAAGAGAGCAGGGGTGACTATGGCTACACCTTC
CASSQESRGDYGYTF
>TRBJ2-7|TRBV7-9|TRBD1|-
TGTGCCAGCAGCTTTGGGACAGGGCAAGTACACGAGCAGTACTTC
CASSFGTGQVHEQYF
>TRBJ2-3|TRBV7-9|-|-
TGTGCCAGCAGCGGCCCGGGGGCTAGCACAGATACGCAGTATTTT
CASSGPGASTDTQYF
>TRBJ2-5|TRBV28|-|-
TGTGCCAGCCATAAGGTTGGGGAGACCCAGTACTTC
CASHKVGETQYF
>TRBJ2-3|TRBV7-2|TRBD2|many
TGTGCCAGCAGCACCCGACTAGCGGGAGGAACAGATACGCAGTATTTT
CASSTRLAGGTDTQYF
>TRBJ2-7|TRBV20-1|TRBD2|-
TGCAGTGCTAGAGCACTAGCGGGTGGCGAGCAGTACTTC
CSARALAGGEQYF
>TRBJ2-1|TRBV9|-|-
TGTGCCAGCAGCGTAGACCCCAGTGGCGGCTCCTACAATGAGCAGTTCTTC
CASSVDPSGGSYNEQFF
>TRBJ2-7|TRBV7-9|-|-
TGTGCCAGCAGCCCAACCGTACTGAGGGCCCCCTCCTACGAGCAGTACTTC
CASSPTVLRAPSYEQYF
>TRBJ2-3|TRBV3-1|-|few
TGTGCCAGCTCCGGGCGGGACTGGACAGATACGCAGTATTTT
CASSGRDWTDTQYF
>TRBJ2-5|TRBV6-2/TRBV6-3|-|-
TGTGCCAGCAGTTACTCTCTCCAGGTGCAAGAGACCCAGTACTTC
CASSYSLQVQETQYF
>TRBJ2-2|TRBV4-1|TRBD1|-
TGCGCCAGCAGCCTTCACCTCAGGACAGGGCTGAACACCGGGGAGCTGTTTTTT
CASSLHLRTGLNTGELFF
>TRBJ2-7|TRBV25-1|-|few
TGTGCCAGCAGTGAATTGGGCGGTTACGAGCAGTACTTC
CASSELGGYEQYF
>TRBJ2-3|TRBV29-1|TRBD2|few
TGCAGCGTTGATGGACTAGATTCCACAGATACGCAGTATTTT
CSVDGLDSTDTQYF
>TRBJ2-7|TRBV28|-|-
TGTGCCGGCAGCTCTCCCAGGGGTCCCCCCTACGAGCAGTACTTC
CAGSSPRGPPYEQYF
>TRBJ2-3|TRBV14|TRBD2|-
TGTGCCAGCAGCCTAGGACTAGCAGTGAAAACGGATACGCAGTATTTT
CASSLGLAVKTDTQYF
>TRBJ1-5|TRBV11-2|-|-
TGTGCCAGCAGCCCTTCGGGGGTGAATCAGCCCCAGCATTTT
CASSPSGVNQPQHF
>TRBJ2-1|TRBV7-3|TRBD1|-
TGTGCCAGCAGCTTAAAGGGGGCGAACGAGCAGTTCTTC
CASSLKGANEQFF
>TRBJ2-5|TRBV10-2|TRBD1|-
TGCGCCAGCAGGAGGACAGGGTGGGAGACCCAGTACTTC
CASRRTGWETQYF
>TRBJ2-2|TRBV9|-|-
TGTGCCAGCAGCTCCATGGGGGGATCCGCGGAGCTGTTTTTT
CASSSMGGSAELFF
>TRBJ2-4|TRBV21-1|-|-
TGTGCCAGCGGGAGTGAAATGGCGGGAGGGCCCAATGAGCAGTACTTC
CASGSEMAGGPNEQYF
>TRBJ2-7|TRBV7-2|-|-
TGTGCCAGCAGCTTAATGTTCCAGGGAGGCTACTACGAGCAGTACTTC
CASSLMFQGGYYEQYF
>TRBJ1-2|TRBV9|TRBD1|-
TGTGCCAGCAGCGGAGGTCAGGGGGGGGCAAACTACTATGGCTACACCTTC
CASSGGQGGANYYGYTF
>TRBJ2-4|TRBV20-1|TRBD1|-
TGCAGTGCCCTTAGGACAGGGGAGGCCAAAAACATTCAGTACTTC
CSALRTGEAKNIQYF
>TRBJ2-7|TRBV5-6|TRBD1|few
TGTGCCAGCAGTCGGTACAGGGGAATGGCCTACGAGCAGTACTTC
CASSRYRGMAYEQYF
>TRBJ2-7|TRBV18|-|-
TGTGCCAGCTCACCTAGAGGAAGGAATGCTGGCGAGCAGTACTTC
CASSPRGRNAGEQYF
>TRBJ2-1|TRBV9|-|few
TGTGCCAGCAGCCCCGGACGGGGGCCCCTCGACAATGAGCAGTTCTTC
CASSPGRGPLDNEQFF
>TRBJ2-1|TRBV20-1|-|-
TGCAGTGCTACCACCCAAACTAGTAGGTCCGTTGAGCAGTTCTTC
CSATTQTSRSVEQFF
>TRBJ2-4|TRBV20-1|TRBD2|few
TGCAGTGCCACTCAATTGACTAGCGGGGACACGGACATTCAGTACTTC
CSATQLTSGDTDIQYF
>TRBJ2-3|TRBV7-2|-|-
TGTGCCAGCACCCGGCGTCTCTCTCGCACAGATACGCAGTATTTT
CASTRRLSRTDTQYF
>TRBJ1-1|TRBV7-9|-|-
TGTGCCAGCAGCTTAGTGAGTCCGGCCCCGAACACTGAAGCTTTCTTT
CASSLVSPAPNTEAFF
>TRBJ2-7|TRBV4-3|TRBD2|few
TGCGCCAGCAGCCAAGAAGCGGGATTAGTCCTAGTGGAGCAGTACTTC
CASSQEAGLVLVEQYF
>TRBJ2-1|TRBV5-4|-|-
TGTGCCAGCAGCTTTGGGGACGCGGGTGAGCAGTTCTTC
CASSFGDAGEQFF
>TRBJ2-7|TRBV5-1|-|few
TGCGCCAGCAGCTTGGGGGATATGAGGCAGTACTTC
CASSLGDMRQYF
>TRBJ2-7|TRBV10-3|TRBD2|-
TGTGCCATCAGGACGACTGGTAGCGGGGTGAACGAGCAGTACTTC
CAIRTTGSGVNEQYF
>TRBJ2-2|TRBV25-1|-|-
TGTGCCAGCAGTGGTTACACGTACGGGGAGCTGTTTTTT
CASSGYTYGELFF
>TRBJ2-7|TRBV14|TRBD1|many
TGTGCCAGCAGCCAAGCTGGGGACAGTCCCTACGAGCAGTACTTC
CASSQAGDSPYEQYF
>TRBJ2-3|TRBV10-3|TRBD2|-
TGTGCCACCGCAGCGGAGCGGGAGGGTGTTACGCAGTATTTT
CATAAEREGVTQYF
>TRBJ1-4|TRBV11-2|-|few
TGTGCCAGCAGCTTGTCAAGCCTTGGGGAAAAACTGTTTTTT
CASSLSSLGEKLFF
>TRBJ1-5|TRBV19|-|-
TGTGCCAGTACTCCCGGCGATAGCAATCAGCCCCAGCATTTT
CASTPGDSNQPQHF
>TRBJ2-5|TRBV20-1|TRBD2|few
TGCAGTGCTAAGAGGACTAGCGGGGGAGGGCTGGGGACCCAGTACTTC
CSAKRTSGGGLGTQYF
>TRBJ2-1|TRBV3-1|-|-
TGTGCCAGCAGCCCCCCGATGGTACACTTATACAATGAGCAGTTCTTC
CASSPPMVHLYNEQFF
>TRBJ2-6|TRBV21-1|-|-
TGTGCCAGCAGCAACTTCGATAACGGAGGGTCTGGGGCCAACGTCCTGACTTTC
CASSNFDNGGSGANVLTF
>TRBJ2-7|TRBV5-1|-|-
TGCGCCAGCAGCTTGATCGGCGGGACAGCTACCTACGAGCAGTACTTC
CASSLIGGTATYEQYF
>TRBJ2-1|TRBV5-6|-|-
TGTGCCAGCAGCCAATTTCAAGGCAATGAGCAGTTCTTC
CASSQFQGNEQFF
>TRBJ2-3|TRBV15|-|-
TGTGCCACCAGCTCTAGGAGCACAGATACGCAGTATTTT
CATSSRSTDTQYF
>TRBJ2-1|TRBV20-1|-|-
TGCAGTGGCATAGTGGGAGGCAATGAGCAGTTCTTC
CSGIVGGNEQFF
>TRBJ1-1|TRBV4-1|TRBD1|-
TGCGCCAGCAGTTTCGGCACGAACAGGGGCTCGGGCACTGAAGCTTTCTTT
CASSFGTNRGSGTEAFF
>TRBJ2-6|TRBV27|TRBD1|few
TGTGCCAGCAGCCGAGGGACAGGGGGCGCATCTGGGGCCAACGTCCTGACTTTC
CASSRGTGGASGANVLTF
>TRBJ2-7|TRBV7-9|TRBD1|-
TGTGCCAGCAGCTTATTATTGGGCAGGGGGTACGAGCAGTACTTC
CASSLLLGRGYEQYF
>TRBJ2-1|TRBV27|-|few
TGTGCCAGCCTAGGGGACAATGAGCAGTTCTTC
CASLGDNEQFF
>TRBJ2-1|TRBV20-1|-|few
TGCGCTCCCGGACCACACAATGAGCAGTTCTTC
CAPGPHNEQFF